The 15 T cell receptor beta chains in this list originate from one sample, sequenced in a study of blood T cell repertoires in COVID-19. Assay used: immunoSEQ multiplex PCR; TCRdb lists only in-frame clones, some missing. The sample lists over 150,000 clones; about nine tenths were seen once. Sequencing input: peripheral blood. The receptor set was obtained from a man between 18 and 29 years old who had recovered from COVID-19.

This clone was observed a single time. This chain joins TRBV7-2 and TRBJ2-7; D possibly corresponds to TRBD2 (5 bases). CDR3 length equals 16 residues. V lost 1 base to trimming and J lost 0 bases, with 13 bases between them. Germline CDR1 SGHTA, CDR2 FQGNSA. The CDR3 protein is CASSLGSGRSSYEQYF. Here the CDR3 DNA reads TGTGCCAGCAGCTTAGGCAGCGGTAGGAGCTCCTACGAGCAGTACTTC.

The chain uses TRBV6-4 and TRBJ2-1; perhaps TRBD1 as D (7 bases). The CDR3 consists of 16 residues. Trimming stripped 3 bases from V and 4 bases from J, with 16 bases between. The germline CDR1 and CDR2 sequences are MRHNA and SNTAGT. This CDR3 reads CASSEGGGGEYNEQFF. CDR3 DNA: TGTGCCAGCAGTGAAGGCGGAGGGGGCGAATACAATGAGCAGTTCTTC.

V and J are TRBV6-2 or TRBV6-3 and TRBJ2-1; 7 nucleotides line up with TRBD2. Trimming took 4 bases from V and 5 from J; bases not matched to a gene: 8. This CDR3 region has 15 residues. Germline V gene lookup returns CDR1 MNHEY and CDR2 SVGEGT. The CDR3 bases are TGTGCCAGCAGTTCCGGGAGCGGGAACCACAATGAGCAGTTCTTC. Translated, it gives CASSSGSGNHNEQFF.

The chain has TRBV6-4 and TRBJ2-1; the match to TRBD2 covers 9 bases. V shed 7 bases and J 2 bases; nucleotides not matched to a gene: 6. This CDR3 region has 15 residues. The germline CDR1 and CDR2 sequences are MRHNA and SNTAGT. The CDR3 nucleotides are TGTGCCAGCAACGGACTAGCGAGAACCTACAATGAGCAGTTCTTC. This codes for CASNGLARTYNEQFF.

The V and J genes are TRBV29-1 and TRBJ2-1, with no clear D. V lost 1 base, J lost 7 bases, and 8 bases lay in between. The CDR3 spans 12 residues. Germline-derived CDR1 and CDR2 are SQVTM and ANQGSEA. As DNA, the CDR3 is TGCAGCGTTGAAGCTATTCGGAATGAGCAGTTCTTC. Protein: CSVEAIRNEQFF.

This chain uses TRBV7-3 with TRBJ2-2; D call uncertain. The V end was cut by 4 bases, the J end by 0 bases, with 6 bases between. The CDR3 totals 14 residues. Germline-derived CDR1 and CDR2 are SGHTA and FQGTGA. The CDR3 region is CASSSKTNTGELFF. CDR3 DNA: TGTGCCAGCAGCTCTAAAACGAACACCGGGGAGCTGTTTTTT.

This clone was recorded once. This chain links TRBV15 with TRBJ2-1; 14 bases are shared with TRBD2. CDR3 size: 18 residues. V was clipped by 1 base and J by 4 bases; unmatched bases: 6. Looked up from germline, CDR1 is LNHNV and CDR2 is YYDKDF (reference sequence). The CDR3 protein is CATSRVGLAGGGYNEQFF. The DNA for the CDR3 is TGTGCCACCAGCAGAGTAGGACTAGCGGGAGGTGGTTACAATGAGCAGTTCTTC. Full variable domain (outside the CDR3, taken from reference TRBV15 and TRBJ2-1): DAMVIQNPRYQVTQFGKPVTLSCSQTLNHNVMYWYQQKSSQAPKLLFHYYDKDFNNEADTPDNFQSRRPNTSFCFLDIRSPGLGDTAMYLCATSRVGLAGGGYNEQFFGPGTRLTVL.

The J gene is TRBJ1-2, the V gene TRBV13; D unresolved. V lost 0 bases, J lost 0 bases, and 5 bases lay in between. Germline CDR1 and CDR2: PRHDT and FYEKMQ (reference sequence). The CDR3 is 14 residues long. The CDR3 DNA follows: TGTGCCAGCAGCTTAGGACGGTCTAACTATGGCTACACCTTC. Residues: CASSLGRSNYGYTF.

The chain employs TRBV6-2 or TRBV6-3 and TRBJ2-3, with D maybe TRBD2 (5 bases). Germline V lookup: CDR1 MNHEY, CDR2 SVGEGT. The ends were cut back, 2 bases at V and 8 bases at J, with 14 bases in the middle. The CDR3 covers 14 residues. CDR3 DNA: TGTGCCAGCAGTTACAGAGTGGGAGTCCCTACGCAGTATTTT. Encoded protein: CASSYRVGVPTQYF.

In its sample, this clone was seen once. This chain uses TRBV7-8 with TRBJ2-1; 13 bases agree with TRBD2. V shed 0 bases and J 9 bases; nucleotides not matched to a gene: 5. The CDR3 consists of 16 residues. CDR1 is SGHVS, CDR2 FQNEAQ, per germline. For the CDR3, the DNA is TGTGCCAGCAGCTTAGCGAAGGGACTAGCGGGAATTGAGCAGTTCTTC. Translation gives CASSLAKGLAGIEQFF.

This clone was seen only once. The chain joins TRBV6-2 or TRBV6-3 to TRBJ2-7; weak D call: TRBD1 (6 bases). V shed 0 bases and J shed 7 bases, with 31 bases lying between them. CDR1 is MNHEY and CDR2 is SVGEGT in the germline V gene. CDR3 length: 20 residues. The CDR3 nucleotides are TGTGCCAGCAGTTACTCCGTTTCCCAGGGGCGCCTTGGCCCCTTGTTGGAGCAGTACTTC. Protein: CASSYSVSQGRLGPLLEQYF.

V and J are TRBV19 and TRBJ1-2; 7 bases agree with TRBD1. J lost 2 bases, V lost 4 bases, and 4 bases had no gene match. This CDR3 is 14 amino acids long. Germline assignment: CDR1 LNHDA and CDR2 SQIVND (reference sequence). DNA of the CDR3: TGTGCCAGTAGTACCGACAGGGCCAACTATGGCTACACCTTC. The encoded protein is CASSTDRANYGYTF.

The genes are TRBV6-4 and TRBJ1-1; possibly TRBD1 for D (6 bases). This CDR3 is 13 amino acids long. Trimming shortened V by 6 bases and J by 2 bases, and 10 bases separated the two germline ends. Germline V gives CDR1 MRHNA, CDR2 SNTAGT. The CDR3 DNA reads TGTGCCAGCAGCCCGACAGGTAACACTGAAGCTTTCTTT. It encodes CASSPTGNTEAFF.

The chain couples TRBV28 to TRBJ2-5, with TRBD2 matching 8 bases. The junction had 12 bases not matched to a gene; V was cut back by 4 bases and J by 5 bases. Germline loops: CDR1 MDHEN, CDR2 SYDVKM. CDR3 length equals 16 residues. The CDR3 protein is CASSSLPGGRGETQYF. The CDR3 DNA sequence: TGTGCCAGCAGTTCCCTCCCGGGAGGGAGAGGGGAGACCCAGTACTTC.

The chain couples TRBV24-1 to TRBJ2-1; 8 bases match TRBD1. The CDR3 is 16 amino acids. Germline values: CDR1 KGHDR, CDR2 SFDVKD. Trimming took 1 base from V and 3 from J; bases not matched to a gene: 4. The CDR3 region is CATSDFVTGDYNEQFF. CDR3 DNA sequence: TGTGCCACCAGTGATTTTGTGACAGGGGACTACAATGAGCAGTTCTTC.